The source of this TCR beta chain is a study of shared clonotypes between healthy human individuals. An even split of each subset's genomic DNA across several immunoSEQ plates was performed. Clones were read by immunoSEQ multiplex PCR, and TCRdb kept only the in-frame ones, dropping some. This table holds over a million clones, about 96% found once. Findings and limits, study-wide: Only blood was sampled, and tissue TCR repertoires likely differ from blood ones. Clonotypes shared by all four sorted-subset donors had higher generation probabilities than non-shared clonotypes. Compared with memory subsets, naive subsets generally had larger estimated richness.

Looked up from germline, CDR1 is MNHEY and CDR2 is SMNVEV (reference sequence). The CDR3 has 15 amino acids. The ends lost 4 bases at V and 3 bases at J; junction bases unmatched: 3. Concerning this clone: Its specificity is not known.

The J gene is TRBJ2-1, the V gene TRBV27; TRBD2 matches 10 bases. The origin of this receptor is a man aged 30-40 years in good health. The sample taken for sequencing was naive CD4+ T cells sorted from blood. Subset given: CD45RA+ positively selected. CDR3 in amino acids: CASSSSGRGYNEQFF. CDR3 nucleotides: TGTGCCAGCAGTTCTAGCGGGAGAGGCTACAATGAGCAGTTCTTC.